Below, 14 T cell receptor beta chains from the same sample are listed, as sequenced in a study of graft-versus-host responses after intestinal transplantation. Profiled with immunoSEQ multiplex PCR; TCRdb holds only in-frame clones, not every one. The table has more than 5,000 clones, 89% seen once. The sample in question was PBMCs, obtained about 83 days after transplant. The receptors were sampled from a human patient who received an intestinal transplant, so some T cells may come from the graft donor.

The rearrangement uses TRBV1 and TRBJ2-7. TRBV1 is annotated as a pseudogene. CDR3 length: 13 residues. This chain's CDR3 is CTSSQDGGYEQYF. CDR3 sequence (DNA): TGCACCAGCAGCCAAGATGGGGGCTACGAGCAGTACTTC.

In nucleotides, the CDR3 is TGTGCCAGCAGTTTCCTACAGAGAGACAATGAAAAACTGTTTTTT. Translated: CASSFLQRDNEKLFF. The rearrangement joins TRBV6-6 to TRBJ1-4; D gene uncertain. CDR1 MNHNY and CDR2 SVGAGI come from the germline V gene (reference sequence). The CDR3 has 15 residues. Between the trimmed V and J ends, which lost 4 bases and 5 bases, there was a span of 14 bases.

The genes are TRBV28 and TRBJ2-7; D possibly corresponds to TRBD1 (6 bases). The CDR3 spans 12 residues. Germline V gene data show CDR1 as MDHEN and CDR2 as SYDVKM. V gave up 7 bases and J gave up 6 bases, with 13 bases separating them. The CDR3 loop reads CASTEAGVEQYV. The CDR3 DNA is TGTGCCAGCACCGAAGCAGGGGTCGAGCAGTACGTC.

The sample holds one count of this clone. The V gene is TRBV10-3, the J gene TRBJ1-2, with a possible D match to TRBD1 (6 bases). V dropped 2 bases and J dropped 6 bases, with 19 bases sitting between them. Germline values: CDR1 ENHRY, CDR2 SYGVKD. The CDR3 contains 16 residues. CDR3 loop: CAISEPKQGMWDGYTF. The CDR3 DNA is TGTGCCATCAGTGAGCCTAAACAGGGTATGTGGGATGGCTACACCTTC.

The chain couples TRBV6-1 to TRBJ2-3, with TRBD1 matching 7 bases. Germline CDR1 and CDR2: MNHNS and SASEGT. With 6 bases clipped from V and 3 bases from J, the junction kept 9 bases outside the gene matches. This CDR3 spans 15 amino acids. CDR3 residues: CASSPQGLVTDTQYF. In DNA, the CDR3 is TGTGCCAGCAGCCCACAGGGGTTGGTGACAGATACGCAGTATTTT.

This clone was observed once. The V gene is TRBV4-2, the J gene TRBJ1-1, with D possibly being TRBD1 (6 bases). V lost 3 bases and J lost 9, with 17 bases in between. Germline loops: CDR1 LGHNA, CDR2 YNFKEQ. The CDR3 totals 14 residues. CDR3: CASSQSQGTNQAFF. The DNA of the CDR3 is TGTGCCAGCAGCCAGTCACAGGGAACCAATCAAGCTTTCTTT.

This chain links TRBV11-2 with TRBJ1-1; the D gene is possibly TRBD1 (6 bases). The CDR3 is made up of 12 amino acids. Trimming cost V 5 bases and J 8 bases, with 12 bases left between them. Germline-derived CDR1 and CDR2 are SGHAT and FQNNGV. The CDR3 region has the DNA TGTGCCAGCAGCCTTAGACAGGCCGAAGCTTTCTTT. Protein sequence: CASSLRQAEAFF.

J is TRBJ1-1 and V is TRBV5-4; no clear D gene. Germline CDR1 is SGHNT and CDR2 is YYREEE (reference sequence). The CDR3 is 13 residues long. Trimming removed 1 base from V and 0 bases from J, with 4 bases in between. The CDR3 reads CASSLKVNTEAFF. The CDR3 region has the DNA TGTGCCAGCAGCTTGAAAGTGAACACTGAAGCTTTCTTT. Full variable domain (outside the CDR3, taken from reference TRBV5-4 and TRBJ1-1): ETGVTQSPTHLIKTRGQQVTLRCSSQSGHNTVSWYQQALGQGPQFIFQYYREEENGRGNFPPRFSGLQFPNYSSELNVNALELDDSALYLCASSLKVNTEAFFGQGTRLTVV.

This clone was seen just once. The chain recombines TRBV6-6 with TRBJ2-5, with a weak D call TRBD1 (6 bases). Germline lookup yields CDR1 MNHNY and CDR2 SVGAGI (reference sequence). V dropped 6 bases and J dropped 7 bases, with 9 bases sitting between them. This CDR3 contains 11 residues. CDR3 residues: CASREGVTQYF. CDR3 in DNA: TGTGCCAGCAGAGAGGGGGTGACCCAGTACTTC.

This clone came up once. The V call is TRBV6-1, the J call TRBJ2-2, with D possibly matching TRBD2 (6 bases). Germline values: CDR1 MNHNS, CDR2 SASEGT. This CDR3 is built from 15 residues. V lost 8 bases to trimming and J lost 3 bases, with 16 bases between them. The CDR3 coding sequence is TGTGCCAGCGGAGGTTTAGGGGACTACACCGGGGAGCTGTTTTTT. This translates into CASGGLGDYTGELFF.

The chain employs TRBV6-1 and TRBJ2-7, with D perhaps TRBD2 (6 bases). This CDR3 has 15 residues. Trimming took off 3 bases at V and 2 bases at J, with 14 bases between the two ends. Per germline, CDR1 MNHNS and CDR2 SASEGT. CDR3 in DNA: TGTGCCAGCAGTGATTCTACGGGAGCCCCCTACGAGCAGTACTTC. Residues: CASSDSTGAPYEQYF.

This chain uses TRBV2 with TRBJ2-7; 9 bases match TRBD1. CDR3 length: 14 residues. V lost 7 bases to trimming and J lost 4 bases; unmatched junction nucleotides: 8. CDR1 and CDR2 (germline): SNHLY, FYNNEI. The CDR3 region has the DNA TGTGCCAGCACCCCGGACAGGGGTCGGTACGAGCAGTACGTC. It translates to CASTPDRGRYEQYV.

V gene TRBV5-5 combines with J gene TRBJ1-1, with D possibly TRBD1 on 6 matching bases. This CDR3 is built from 16 residues. Trimming took off 5 bases at V and 0 bases at J, with 17 bases between the two ends. Germline values: CDR1 SGHKS, CDR2 YYEKEE (reference sequence). The CDR3 nucleotides are TGTGCCAGCAGTTGGGACAACATGATCATGAACACTGAAGCTTTCTTT. This codes for CASSWDNMIMNTEAFF.

This sequence joins TRBV29-1 and TRBJ1-1, with a weak D call TRBD1 (5 bases). The CDR3 runs to 13 residues. Germline assignment: CDR1 SQVTM and CDR2 ANQGSEA. V was pared by 6 bases and J by 0 bases, with 11 bases between. CDR3 residues: CSVSGGVNTEAFF. The CDR3 bases are TGCAGCGTCTCCGGGGGTGTGAACACTGAAGCTTTCTTT.